One T cell receptor (beta chain) is described in this entry. Its cognate antigen is unknown. The record originates from a study of siplizumab effects on memory and regulatory T cells. Broader study findings: Alloreactive sequences traceable to unstimulated CD4+ memory cells were significantly reduced by siplizumab.

The assay was immunoSEQ multiplex PCR, and TCRdb's table has in-frame clones only and misses some. The sample has 55,000 to 70,000 clones; about 92% are singletons. Sample: CD8+ T cells sorted from blood. This TCR came from a human donor in good health.

The CDR3 loop is CSVRRGISYEQYF. As DNA, the CDR3 is TGCAGCGTAAGGCGGGGGATCTCCTACGAGCAGTACTTC. The J gene is TRBJ2-7, the V gene TRBV29-1; 7 bases map to TRBD2. The trim removed 6 bases at V and 0 bases at J, leaving 5 bases unmatched. Germline CDR1 reads SQVTM; CDR2 reads ANQGSEA. The CDR3 length is 13 residues.